One TCR beta chain is described in this entry. Its cognate antigen is unknown. Construction of the TCRbeta library involved unique molecular identifiers. TCRdb reanalysed the PCR reads using MiXCR and keeps one entry per CDR3 protein. Among about 980,000 distinct CDR3 sequences listed, about 30% were seen once. The CDR3 loop spans 19 amino acids. V lost 2 bases to trimming and J lost 0 bases, with 20 bases between them. The germline gives CDR1 KGHSH, CDR2 LQKENI. The sample is drawn from a study of T-cell reconstitution after alpha-beta-depleted transplantation in children. Study-level findings and limits: Surviving recipient T cells and thymic progenitors accounted for the high day-60 TCRbeta diversity observed in some patients. Reportedly, alpha-beta T cells present about two months post-transplant originated from several hundred expanded clones of graft origin.

The sample here was PBMCs, mostly from graft donor cells, taken 360 days after TCRalphabeta/CD19-depleted stem cell transplant. The source of this sequence is a boy under two years old who had a stem cell transplant for SCID, so the T cells may come from the graft donor. V is TRBV18 and J is TRBJ2-1; D may correspond to TRBD1 or TRBD2 (5 bases each). CDR3 sequence (DNA): TGTGCCAGCTCACCAATCTTAGGGCTGGGACCCAGCTCCTACAATGAGCAGTTCTTC. Residues: CASSPILGLGPSSYNEQFF.